The text below deals with one T cell receptor beta chain. Its antigen remains unknown. Constant-segment primers and 5'RACE yielded cDNA libraries for TCR alpha and TCR beta, each carrying sample barcodes and UMIs. From the 5' RACE reads, TCRdb called clonotypes with MiXCR, one entry per CDR3 protein. In the table there are 100,000 to 150,000 distinct CDR3 sequences, around 15% of which are singletons. This specimen comes from a study of T-cell memory formation after mild COVID-19. Whole-study context: Clustering of TCRs was largely donor specific. Study-wide findings and caveats: Contracting clones localized mainly to CM and EM when CD4+ and mainly to EMRA when CD8+.

The germline V gene encodes CDR1 KGHSH and CDR2 LQKENI. The trim removed 3 bases at V and 7 bases at J, leaving 9 bases unmatched. This CDR3 is 15 amino acids long. The sequencing input was PBMCs or a T cell subset sorted from them (not recorded which). V and J are TRBV18 and TRBJ2-5; 9 bases agree with TRBD2. The sequence was obtained from a man aged 18-30 years who had mild COVID-19 (a few samples of this study predate the infection). Cell type and time point are not known. CDR3 nucleotide sequence: TGTGCCAGCTCACCTCCTGGCGGGGGGGTGCGGACCCAGTACTTC. This sequence encodes CASSPPGGGVRTQYF.